This paragraph reports one TCR beta chain. Its antigen is unknown. With V trimmed by 5 bases and J by 6 bases, 7 bases remained unmatched. The CDR3 consists of 14 residues. Germline V gene data show CDR1 as SGHAT and CDR2 as FQNNGV. TCR beta cDNA libraries had unique molecular identifiers. From around 0.96 to 9.9 million T cells, 450,000 to 550,000 cDNA molecules were obtained. TCRdb ran MiXCR on the PCR reads and lists one entry per CDR3 protein. The repertoire holds hundreds of thousands of distinct CDR3 sequences, with 55% to 60% as singletons. This sample stems from a study of post-analysis software for immune sequencing data. Study overall: Disease courses included relapsing-remitting, secondary progressive and progressive-relapsing multiple sclerosis.

Study outcomes and limitations: Among a handful of TRBV segments more frequent in patients than controls were TRBV5-6, TRBV5-1 and TRBV20-1. Normalized Chao1 diversity in multiple sclerosis patients fell significantly below that of controls. Under F measure analysis, samples from one preparation batch co-clustered strongly.

Sequencing was done on a sample of blood. The chain combines TRBV11-2 with TRBJ1-2, with 9 nucleotides matching TRBD1. This receptor was identified in a girl aged 2 to 9 with multiple sclerosis. Here the CDR3 reads CASSRDRVWDGYTF. Here the CDR3 DNA reads TGTGCCAGCAGCCGGGACAGGGTATGGGATGGCTACACCTTC. Variable domain in full (rest from reference TRBV11-2 and TRBJ1-2): EAGVAQSPRYKIIEKRQSVAFWCNPISGHATLYWYQQILGQGPKLLIQFQNNGVVDDSQLPKDRFSAERLKGVDSTLKIQPAKLEDSAVYLCASSRDRVWDGYTFGSGTRLTVV.